This T cell receptor (beta chain) was retrieved from a study of siplizumab effects on memory and regulatory T cells. Sequencing used immunoSEQ multiplex PCR; TCRdb keeps in-frame clones, though not all of them. The sample has under 100,000 clones; around 94% are singletons. Study-level findings and limits: Unstimulated subsets were the mapping target of only a minor fraction of alloreactive clones.

Turning to this clone: Its antigen is still unknown.

Sequenced sample: non-Treg CD4+ T cells sorted from blood. This TCR derives from a human donor in good health.

The CDR3 region has the DNA TGTGCCACCAGCGGGACAGGGGGCTTACGGGAGCAGTACTTC. The encoded protein is CATSGTGGLREQYF. The rearrangement uses TRBV15 and TRBJ2-7, with 12 nucleotides matching TRBD1. CDR1 is LNHNV and CDR2 is YYDKDF in the germline V gene (reference sequence). Trimming cost V 5 bases and J 7 bases; bases outside gene matches: 6. The CDR3 has 14 residues.